This T cell receptor (beta chain) is from a study of identical twins. The study, taken as a whole, reports: Cord blood beta clonotypes present at high abundance carried fewer insertions; no such pattern appeared in memory repertoires. Partial confounding of zero-insertion analyses by invariant MAIT and iNKT cells was possible.

Remarks on this clonotype: Antigen specificity is unknown.

Trimming took 3 bases from V and 1 from J, leaving 14 bases between them. This CDR3 region has 16 residues. The germline CDR1 and CDR2 sequences are MRHNA and SNTAGT. Using its own MiXCR run on the 5' RACE reads, TCRdb lists one record per CDR3 protein. The sample yields a few hundred thousand distinct CDR3 sequences, 13% to 15% seen once. Healthy Caucasians, and only they, were the donors. The same specimen was also included in a second study, on yellow fever vaccine responses in identical twins.

The chain links TRBV6-4 to TRBJ2-3, with D maybe TRBD2 (6 bases). Sequenced material: CD4+ T cells sorted from blood. The sequence was obtained from a woman younger than 35 in good health. CDR3 loop: CASSEVAGSGTDTQYF. CDR3 DNA sequence: TGTGCCAGCAGTGAAGTGGCGGGGAGTGGCACAGATACGCAGTATTTT.